The TCR beta chain under discussion was sequenced for a study of PD-1 and CTLA-4 blockade in melanoma. Some clones are missing from TCRdb's copy, which holds only in-frame ones; the method was immunoSEQ multiplex PCR. The sample holds 28,000 or so clones; 75% to 95% are singletons and the top ten take about 8.6%. Trimming stripped 5 bases from V and 14 bases from J, with 10 bases between. The CDR3 consists of 10 residues. The germline CDR1 and CDR2 sequences are MNHEY and SVGEGT. The TCR sequence derives from a human donor with melanoma. This chain uses TRBV6-2 or TRBV6-3 with TRBJ2-1; unclear D gene. The source was CD8+ T cells from peripheral blood, collected from a patient given anti-PD-1 treatment. CDR3 residues: CASSRIRKFF. The CDR3 DNA follows: TGTGCCAGCAGTCGTATTAGAAAGTTCTTC.